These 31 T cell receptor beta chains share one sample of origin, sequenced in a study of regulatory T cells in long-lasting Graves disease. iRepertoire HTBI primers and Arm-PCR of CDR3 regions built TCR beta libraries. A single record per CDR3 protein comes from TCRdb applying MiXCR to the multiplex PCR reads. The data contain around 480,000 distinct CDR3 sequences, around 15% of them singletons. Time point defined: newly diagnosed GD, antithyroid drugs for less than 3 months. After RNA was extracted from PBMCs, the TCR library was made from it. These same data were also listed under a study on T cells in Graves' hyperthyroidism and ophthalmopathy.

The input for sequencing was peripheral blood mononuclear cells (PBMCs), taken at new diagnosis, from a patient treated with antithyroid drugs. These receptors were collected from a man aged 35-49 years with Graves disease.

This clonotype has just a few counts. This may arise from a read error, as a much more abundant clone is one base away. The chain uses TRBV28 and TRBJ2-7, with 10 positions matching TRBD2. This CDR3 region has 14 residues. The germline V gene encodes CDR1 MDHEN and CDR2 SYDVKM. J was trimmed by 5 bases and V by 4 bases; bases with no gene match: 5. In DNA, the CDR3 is TGTGCCAGCAGTTCGGGACTAGCGCAGCACGAGCAGTACTTC. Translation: CASSSGLAQHEQYF. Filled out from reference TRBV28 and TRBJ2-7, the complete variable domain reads DVKVTQSSRYLVKRTGEKVFLECVQDMDHENMFWYRQDPGLGLRLIYFSYDVKMKEKGDIPEGYSVSREKKERFSLILESASTNQTSMYLCASSSGLAQHEQYFGPGTRLTVT.

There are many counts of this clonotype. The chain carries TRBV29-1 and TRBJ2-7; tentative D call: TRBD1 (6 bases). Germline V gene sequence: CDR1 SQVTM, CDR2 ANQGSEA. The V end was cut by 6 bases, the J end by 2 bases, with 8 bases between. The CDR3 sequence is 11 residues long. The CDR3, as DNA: TGCAGCGTCGGACAGACCTACGAGCAGTACTTC. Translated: CSVGQTYEQYF.

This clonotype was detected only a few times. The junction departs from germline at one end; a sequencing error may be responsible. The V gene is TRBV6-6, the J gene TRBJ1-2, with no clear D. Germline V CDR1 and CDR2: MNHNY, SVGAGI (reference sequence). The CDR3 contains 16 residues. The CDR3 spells CTSGYSAGSANYGYTF. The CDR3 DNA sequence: TGTACCAGCGGTTACTCGGCGGGGTCAGCTAACTATGGCTACACCTTC.

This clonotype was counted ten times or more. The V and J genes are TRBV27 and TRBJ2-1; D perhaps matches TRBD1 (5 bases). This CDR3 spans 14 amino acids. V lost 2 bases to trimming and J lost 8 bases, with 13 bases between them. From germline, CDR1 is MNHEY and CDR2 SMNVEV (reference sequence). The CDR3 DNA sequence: TGTGCCAGCAGTTTAGGGCAGGGAATTGATGAGCAGTTCTTC. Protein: CASSLGQGIDEQFF.

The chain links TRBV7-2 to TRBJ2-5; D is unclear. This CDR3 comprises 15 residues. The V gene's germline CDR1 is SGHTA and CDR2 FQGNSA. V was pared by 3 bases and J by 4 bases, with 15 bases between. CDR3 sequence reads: CASSFRQEWGETQYF. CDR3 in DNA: TGTGCCAGCAGCTTTCGTCAGGAGTGGGGAGAGACCCAGTACTTC. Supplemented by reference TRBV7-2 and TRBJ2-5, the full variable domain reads GAGVSQSPSNKVTEKGKDVELRCDPISGHTALYWYRQSLGQGLEFLIYFQGNSAPDKSGLPSDRFSAERTGGSVSTLTIQRTQQEDSAVYLCASSFRQEWGETQYFGPGTRLLVL.

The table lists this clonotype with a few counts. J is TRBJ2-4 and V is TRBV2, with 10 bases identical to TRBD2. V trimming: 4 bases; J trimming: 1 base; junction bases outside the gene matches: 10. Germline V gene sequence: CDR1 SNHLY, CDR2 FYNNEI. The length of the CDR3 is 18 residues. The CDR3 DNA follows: TGTGCCAGCAGTGTGAGGCTAGCGGGAGTTGAGGCCAAAAACATTCAGTACTTC. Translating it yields CASSVRLAGVEAKNIQYF.

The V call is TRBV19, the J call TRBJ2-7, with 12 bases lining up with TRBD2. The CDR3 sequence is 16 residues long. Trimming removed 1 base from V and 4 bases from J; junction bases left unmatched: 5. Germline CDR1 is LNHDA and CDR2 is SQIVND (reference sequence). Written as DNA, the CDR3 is TGTGCCAGTAGTATAGTCCCCACTAGCGGGAGGTACGAGCAGTACTTC. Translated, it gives CASSIVPTSGRYEQYF.

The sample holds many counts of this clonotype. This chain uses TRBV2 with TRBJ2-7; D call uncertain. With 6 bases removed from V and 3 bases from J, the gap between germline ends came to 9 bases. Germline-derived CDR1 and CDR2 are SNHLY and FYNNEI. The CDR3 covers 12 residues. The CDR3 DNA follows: TGTGCCAGCAGCAGTTGGAGCTACGAGCAGTACTTC. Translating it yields CASSSWSYEQYF.

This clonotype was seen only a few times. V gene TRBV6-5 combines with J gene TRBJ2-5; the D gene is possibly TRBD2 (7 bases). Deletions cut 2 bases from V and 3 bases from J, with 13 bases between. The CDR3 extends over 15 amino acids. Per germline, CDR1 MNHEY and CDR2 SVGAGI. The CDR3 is CASSYGRGGKETQYF. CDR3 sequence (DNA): TGTGCCAGCAGTTACGGGAGGGGGGGAAAAGAGACCCAGTACTTC.

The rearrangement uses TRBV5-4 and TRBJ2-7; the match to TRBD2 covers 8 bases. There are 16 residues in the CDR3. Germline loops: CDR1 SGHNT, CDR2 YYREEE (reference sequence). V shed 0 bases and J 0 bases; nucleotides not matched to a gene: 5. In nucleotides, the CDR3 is TGTGCCAGCAGCTTGGAGACTAGCGTGAGCTCCTACGAGCAGTACTTC. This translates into CASSLETSVSSYEQYF. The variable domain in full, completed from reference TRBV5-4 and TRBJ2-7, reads ETGVTQSPTHLIKTRGQQVTLRCSSQSGHNTVSWYQQALGQGPQFIFQYYREEENGRGNFPPRFSGLQFPNYSSELNVNALELDDSALYLCASSLETSVSSYEQYFGPGTRLTVT.

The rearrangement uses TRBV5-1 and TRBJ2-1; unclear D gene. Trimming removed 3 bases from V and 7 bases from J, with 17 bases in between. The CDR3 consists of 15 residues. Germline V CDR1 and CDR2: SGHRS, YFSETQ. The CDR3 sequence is CASSSTLGFGNEQFF. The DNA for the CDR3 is TGCGCCAGCAGCTCCACCCTAGGCTTTGGGAATGAGCAGTTCTTC.

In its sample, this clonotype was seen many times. The CDR3 loop is CSASLFQSSGIYEQYF. The CDR3 nucleotides read TGCAGTGCTAGCCTGTTTCAGTCTAGCGGAATCTACGAGCAGTACTTC. The rearrangement uses TRBV20-1 and TRBJ2-7; TRBD2 agrees at 7 bases. Germline lookup yields CDR1 DFQATT and CDR2 SNEGSKA (reference sequence). Germline trimming cut 3 bases from V and 3 bases from J; bases unmatched to any gene: 14. The CDR3 runs 16 residues.

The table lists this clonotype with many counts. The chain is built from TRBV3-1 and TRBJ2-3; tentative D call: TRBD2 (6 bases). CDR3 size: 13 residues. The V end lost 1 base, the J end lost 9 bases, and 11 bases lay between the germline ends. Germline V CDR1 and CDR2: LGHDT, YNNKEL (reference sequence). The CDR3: CASSQGLEGTQYF. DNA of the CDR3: TGTGCCAGCAGCCAAGGACTAGAAGGAACGCAGTATTTT.

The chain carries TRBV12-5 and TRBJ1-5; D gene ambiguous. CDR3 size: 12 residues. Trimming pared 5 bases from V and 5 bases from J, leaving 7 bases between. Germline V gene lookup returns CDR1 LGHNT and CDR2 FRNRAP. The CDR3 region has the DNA TGTGCTAGTGGTCGGGCCGATCAGCCCCAGCATTTT. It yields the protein CASGRADQPQHF.

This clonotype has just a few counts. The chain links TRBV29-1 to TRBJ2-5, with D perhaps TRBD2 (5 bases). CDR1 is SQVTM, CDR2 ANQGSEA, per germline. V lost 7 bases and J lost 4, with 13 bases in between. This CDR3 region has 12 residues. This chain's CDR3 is CSERAQGETQYF. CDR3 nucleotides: TGCAGCGAGAGGGCTCAAGGAGAGACCCAGTACTTC.

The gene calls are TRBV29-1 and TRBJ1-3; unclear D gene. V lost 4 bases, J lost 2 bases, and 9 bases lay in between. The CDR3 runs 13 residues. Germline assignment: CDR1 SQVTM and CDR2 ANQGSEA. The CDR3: CSVVGHTGNTIYF. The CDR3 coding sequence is TGCAGCGTTGTAGGCCATACTGGAAACACCATATATTTT.

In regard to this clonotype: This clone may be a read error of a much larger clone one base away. The CDR3 DNA sequence: TGTGCCAGCAGCGTGAGCGGTAGGGGACGGACAGATACGCAGCATTTT. It specifies CASSVSGRGRTDTQHF. The chain employs TRBV9 and TRBJ2-3; D possibly corresponds to TRBD1 (6 bases). Judging by the DNA end, TRBJ1-5 fits better; the J call may be wrong. CDR3 length equals 16 residues. The germline gives CDR1 SGDLS, CDR2 YYNGEE.

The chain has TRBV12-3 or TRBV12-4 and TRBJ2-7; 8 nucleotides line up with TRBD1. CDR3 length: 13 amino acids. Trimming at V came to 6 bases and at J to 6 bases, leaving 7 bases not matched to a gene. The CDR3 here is CASSQGAVPEQYF. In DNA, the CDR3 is TGTGCCAGCAGCCAGGGGGCGGTCCCCGAGCAGTACTTC.

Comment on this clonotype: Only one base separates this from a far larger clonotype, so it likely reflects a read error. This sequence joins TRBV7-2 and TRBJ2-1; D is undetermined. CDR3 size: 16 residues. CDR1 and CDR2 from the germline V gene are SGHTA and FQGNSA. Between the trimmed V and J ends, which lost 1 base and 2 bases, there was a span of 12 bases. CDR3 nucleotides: TGTGCCAGCAGCTTAGGGGCGGAGAGCCCCTACAATGAGCAGTTCTTC. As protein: CASSLGAESPYNEQFF.

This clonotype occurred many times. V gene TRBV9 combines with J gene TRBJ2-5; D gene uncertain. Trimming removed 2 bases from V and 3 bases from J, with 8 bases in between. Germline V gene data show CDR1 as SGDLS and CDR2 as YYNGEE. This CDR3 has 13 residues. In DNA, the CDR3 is TGTGCCAGCAGCGTTGGAAATGAAGAGACCCAGTACTTC. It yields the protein CASSVGNEETQYF.

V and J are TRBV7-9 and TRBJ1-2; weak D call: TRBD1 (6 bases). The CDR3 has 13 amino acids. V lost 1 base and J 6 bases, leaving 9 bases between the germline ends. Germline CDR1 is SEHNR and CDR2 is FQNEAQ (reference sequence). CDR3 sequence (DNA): TGTGCCAGCAGCTTAGGGGGGGCCCATGGCTACACCTTC. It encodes CASSLGGAHGYTF. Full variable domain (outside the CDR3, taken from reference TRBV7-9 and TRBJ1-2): DTGVSQNPRHKITKRGQNVTFRCDPISEHNRLYWYRQTLGQGPEFLTYFQNEAQLEKSRLLSDRFSAERPKGSFSTLEIQRTEQGDSAMYLCASSLGGAHGYTFGSGTRLTVV.

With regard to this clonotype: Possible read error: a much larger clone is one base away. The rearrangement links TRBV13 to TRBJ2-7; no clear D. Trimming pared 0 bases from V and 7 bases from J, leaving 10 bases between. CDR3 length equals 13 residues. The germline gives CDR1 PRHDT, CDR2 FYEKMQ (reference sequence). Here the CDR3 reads CASSLGRFNEQYF. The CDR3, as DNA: TGTGCCAGCAGCTTAGGCAGGTTCAATGAGCAGTACTTC.

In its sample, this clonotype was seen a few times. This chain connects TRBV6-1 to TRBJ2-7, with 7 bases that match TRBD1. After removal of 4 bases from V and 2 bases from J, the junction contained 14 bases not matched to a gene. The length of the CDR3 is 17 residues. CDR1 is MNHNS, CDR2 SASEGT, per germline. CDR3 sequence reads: CASSVGTVSVRAYEQYF. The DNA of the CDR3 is TGTGCCAGCAGTGTAGGGACAGTAAGTGTGAGGGCCTACGAGCAGTACTTC.

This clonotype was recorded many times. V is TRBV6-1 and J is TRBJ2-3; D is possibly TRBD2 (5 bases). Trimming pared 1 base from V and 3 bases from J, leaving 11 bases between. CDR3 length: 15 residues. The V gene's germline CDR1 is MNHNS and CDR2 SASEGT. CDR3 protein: CASSEEGDETDTQYF. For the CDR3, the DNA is TGTGCCAGCAGTGAAGAGGGAGACGAAACAGATACGCAGTATTTT.

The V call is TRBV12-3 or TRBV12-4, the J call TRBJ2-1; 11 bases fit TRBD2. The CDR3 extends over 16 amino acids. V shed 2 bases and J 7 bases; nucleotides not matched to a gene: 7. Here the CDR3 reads CASSLTSGRGGNEQFF. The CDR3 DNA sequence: TGTGCCAGCAGTTTAACTAGCGGGAGAGGTGGAAATGAGCAGTTCTTC.

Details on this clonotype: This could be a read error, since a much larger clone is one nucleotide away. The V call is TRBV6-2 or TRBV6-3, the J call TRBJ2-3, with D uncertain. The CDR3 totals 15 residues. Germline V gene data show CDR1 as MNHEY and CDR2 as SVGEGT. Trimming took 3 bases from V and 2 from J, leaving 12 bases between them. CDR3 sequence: CASSYWVVPTDTQYF. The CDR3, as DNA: TGTGCCAGCAGTTATTGGGTTGTACCCACAGATACGCAGTATTTT.

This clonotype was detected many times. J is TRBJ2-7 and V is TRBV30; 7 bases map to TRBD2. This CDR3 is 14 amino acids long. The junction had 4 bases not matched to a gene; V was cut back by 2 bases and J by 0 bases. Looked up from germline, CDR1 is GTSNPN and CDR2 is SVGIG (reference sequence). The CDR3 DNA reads TGTGCCTGGAGTTATGGCGGGAGCTCCTACGAGCAGTACTTC. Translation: CAWSYGGSSYEQYF. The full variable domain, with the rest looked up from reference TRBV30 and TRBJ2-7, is SQTIHQWPATLVQPVGSPLSLECTVEGTSNPNLYWYRQAAGRGLQLLFYSVGIGQISSEVPQNLSASRPQDRQFILSSKKLLLSDSGFYLCAWSYGGSSYEQYFGPGTRLTVT.

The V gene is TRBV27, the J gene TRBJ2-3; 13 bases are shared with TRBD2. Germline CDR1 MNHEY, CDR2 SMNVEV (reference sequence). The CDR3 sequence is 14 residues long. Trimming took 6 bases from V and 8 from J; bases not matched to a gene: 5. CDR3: CASRGLAGVPTQYF. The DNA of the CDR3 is TGTGCCAGCAGAGGACTAGCGGGAGTTCCTACGCAGTATTTT.

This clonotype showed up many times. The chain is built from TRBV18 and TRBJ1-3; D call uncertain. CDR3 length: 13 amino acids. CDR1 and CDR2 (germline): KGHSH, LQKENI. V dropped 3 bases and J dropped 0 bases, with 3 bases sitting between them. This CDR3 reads CASSPNSGNTIYF. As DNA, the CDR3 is TGTGCCAGCTCACCGAACTCTGGAAACACCATATATTTT. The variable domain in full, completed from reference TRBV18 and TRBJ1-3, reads NAGVMQNPRHLVRRRGQEARLRCSPMKGHSHVYWYRQLPEEGLKFMVYLQKENIIDESGMPKERFSAEFPKEGPSILRIQQVVRGDSAAYFCASSPNSGNTIYFGEGSWLTVV.

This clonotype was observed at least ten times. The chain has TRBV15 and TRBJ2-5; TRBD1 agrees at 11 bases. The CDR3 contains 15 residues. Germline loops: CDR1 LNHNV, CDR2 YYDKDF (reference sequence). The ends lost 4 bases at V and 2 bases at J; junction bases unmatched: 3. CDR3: CATSMGQGDQETQYF. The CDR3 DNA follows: TGTGCCACCAGCATGGGACAGGGGGATCAAGAGACCCAGTACTTC.

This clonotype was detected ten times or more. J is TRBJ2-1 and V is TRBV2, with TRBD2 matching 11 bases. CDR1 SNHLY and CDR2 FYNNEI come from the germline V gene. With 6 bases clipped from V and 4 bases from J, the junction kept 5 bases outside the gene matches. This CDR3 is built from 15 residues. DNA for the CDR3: TGTGCCAGCAGGGTGGGACTAGCGGCATACAATGAGCAGTTCTTC. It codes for CASRVGLAAYNEQFF.